Given below is one TCR beta chain in context. These data are taken from a study of blood T cell repertoires in COVID-19. Study-level information: COVID-19 samples collected from the United States, Italy and Spain covered acute and convalescent phases. Nucleic acid was either cDNA or gDNA, and it came from T cells, B-cell-depleted T cells, or PBMCs.

Study processing details: How many nucleated cells were present was estimated from reference gene primer amplification. Sequenced by immunoSEQ multiplex PCR; TCRdb stores in-frame clones only, minus some. D and trimming come from the DNA, and the V and J calls and clone size come from that table. The data contain 310,000 or so clones, just over 85% of them singletons. Recovered Cohort 3 donors showed two negative PCRs, clearance, or symptom resolution. V shed 7 bases and J 9 bases; nucleotides not matched to a gene: 6. Per the germline V gene, CDR1 is MDHEN and CDR2 is SYDVKM. This CDR3 is built from 12 residues.

Material for sequencing was PBMCs or T cells enriched from blood (not recorded which). The rearrangement uses TRBV28 and TRBJ1-5, with 7 bases identical to TRBD1. The clonotype comes from a woman between 18 and 30 years old who had recovered from COVID-19. The CDR3 DNA sequence: TGTGCCAGCAACTACTACAGGGGGCCCCAGCATTTT. Residues: CASNYYRGPQHF.